Listed here are 18 T cell receptor beta chains from one sample, sequenced in a study of CD8+ T cells in alopecia areata. RNA extraction and reverse transcription yielded cDNA as sequencing template. TCRdb's table, derived via immunoSEQ multiplex PCR, lists solely in-frame clones and lacks some. The sample presents around 300,000 clones, none singletons. Sorting used CD4, CD8alpha, NKG2D, NKG2ACE and other markers on pooled cutaneous lymph node cells. Sequencing was performed on CD4+ T cells sorted from a lymph node. The receptors stem from a C3H/HeJ mouse with alopecia areata. MHC haplotype here: H2-k.

In its sample, this clone was seen a few times. Mouse gene names apply. The missing CDR3 end, 4 residues past where the read stops, is filled in from the germline J gene. The gene calls are TRBV13-3 and TRBJ2-7; 8 positions agree with TRBD2. Unmatched junction bases numbered 4, after V lost 5 bases and J lost 3 bases. CDR1 NNHDY and CDR2 SYVADS come from the germline V gene. This CDR3 region has 13 residues. Partial CDR3 DNA: TGTGCCAGCAGAACTGGGGGCGACTAT. Protein: CASRTGGDY. The complete CDR3 sequence is CASRTGGDYEQYF.

Note on this clone: The gene names given are mouse names. The CDR3 end is not reached by the read, which stops 4 residues before it; the germline J gene fills it in. V is TRBV14 and J is TRBJ2-7; 13 bases agree with TRBD2. This CDR3 spans 15 amino acids. The germline V gene has CDR1 SGHDT and CDR2 FRDEAV. Incomplete CDR3 DNA: TGTGCCAGCAGCCAGGGGACTGGGGGGGTGTAT. Translation gives CASSQGTGGVY. The full CDR3 is CASSQGTGGVYEQYF.

To note about this clone: All gene names here are mouse names. The sequence runs out 4 residues before the end of the CDR3; the remainder is reconstructed from the germline J gene. This chain links TRBV13-2 with TRBJ2-7; the D gene is possibly TRBD1 (7 bases). Per germline, CDR1 NNHNN and CDR2 SYGAGS (reference sequence). The CDR3 contains 14 residues. Trimming took 1 base from V and 0 from J, leaving 8 bases between them. The CDR3 bases that were read are TGTGCCAGCGGTGATAGGGGGCACTCCTAT. Translation: CASGDRGHSY. The full-length CDR3 reads as CASGDRGHSYEQYF.

Remarks on this clone: Genes here carry mouse names. With the read ending 4 residues before the CDR3 end, the germline J gene is used to fill in that end. V gene TRBV31 combines with J gene TRBJ2-1; 9 bases are shared with TRBD2. The length of the CDR3 is 15 residues. Germline CDR1 is GKSSPN and CDR2 is SITVG. With V trimmed by 3 bases and J by 4 bases, 7 bases remained unmatched. The CDR3 is CAWSPRDWAYAEQFF. CDR3 DNA (partial): TGTGCCTGGAGCCCTCGGGACTGGGCGTATGCT. Using reference TRBV31 and TRBJ2-1 for the parts outside the CDR3, the full variable domain is AQTIHQWPVAEIKAVGSPLSLGCTIKGKSSPNLYWYWQATGGTLQQLFYSITVGQVESVVQLNLSASRPKDDQFILSTEKLLLSHSGFYLCAWSPRDWAYAEQFFGPGTRLTVL.

As to this clone: Gene labels here are mouse ones. The CDR3 end falls 4 residues outside the read, so it is completed with the germline J gene. The V call is TRBV13-1, the J call TRBJ2-3; 11 bases are shared with TRBD2. With 5 bases clipped from V and 2 bases from J, the junction kept 4 bases outside the gene matches. Germline-derived CDR1 and CDR2 are NSHNY and SYGAGN. CDR3 size: 15 residues. CDR3 loop: CASRDWGVNAETLYF. Incomplete CDR3 DNA: TGTGCCAGCAGGGACTGGGGGGTAAATGCAGAA.

This clone was seen a few times. All gene names here are mouse names. The CDR3 end lies 4 residues beyond the end of the read and is filled in from the germline J gene. Other DNA variants within this sample encode the same CDR3. This chain links TRBV13-3 with TRBJ2-1; no definite D call. The germline V gene encodes CDR1 NNHDY and CDR2 SYVADS. The CDR3 is made up of 12 amino acids. V lost 2 bases and J lost 4, with 4 bases in between. The CDR3 loop reads CASSEQYAEQFF. The CDR3 DNA, read in part, is TGTGCCAGCAGTGAACAGTATGCT.

A note on this clone: Mouse gene names and germline throughout. The read falls 4 residues short of the CDR3 end, and the missing part is taken from the germline J gene. The genes are TRBV13-2 and TRBJ2-7; 9 positions agree with TRBD2. The germline gives CDR1 NNHNN, CDR2 SYGAGS (reference sequence). CDR3 size: 15 residues. V shed 5 bases and J 3 bases; nucleotides not matched to a gene: 9. This chain's CDR3 is CASGGTGTGSYEQYF. The DNA read from the CDR3 is TGTGCCAGCGGGGGTACCGGGACTGGGAGCTAT.

On this clone itself: Gene names are the mouse ones. The read is 4 residues too short to cover the CDR3 end, so that end is filled in from the germline J gene. This CDR3 is also generated by other DNA sequences in the sample. V is TRBV13-2 and J is TRBJ2-5; a weak D match, TRBD2 (6 bases). This CDR3 is built from 13 residues. CDR1 NNHNN and CDR2 SYGAGS come from the germline V gene (reference sequence). V lost 3 bases and J lost 2, with 7 bases in between. CDR3 bases read: TGTGCCAGCGGTGGGGGGGTCCAAGAC. It specifies CASGGGVQD. The full CDR3 is CASGGGVQDTQYF.

Turning to this clone: Mouse gene names apply. The CDR3 end is not reached by the read, which stops 4 residues before it; the germline J gene fills it in. This specimen includes other DNA sequences encoding the same CDR3. This sequence joins TRBV1 and TRBJ1-2; 7 bases match TRBD1. This CDR3 contains 15 residues. Trimming at V came to 0 bases and at J to 1 base, leaving 2 bases not matched to a gene. The germline CDR1 and CDR2 sequences are NSQYPW and LRSPGD (reference sequence). The part of the CDR3 DNA that was read is TGCACCTGCAGTGCAGATCGGGACAGAAACTCC. Encoded protein: CTCSADRDRNS. The entire CDR3 is CTCSADRDRNSDYTF.

This clone was seen many times. Genes here carry mouse names. The missing CDR3 end, 4 residues past where the read stops, is filled in from the germline J gene. The genes are TRBV17 and TRBJ2-1; D possibly corresponds to TRBD1 (6 bases). This CDR3 is 14 amino acids long. Germline CDR1 and CDR2: MNHDT and YYDKIL. V shed 1 base and J shed 3 bases, with 7 bases lying between them. The CDR3 spells CASSRGTAYAEQFF. CDR3 bases read: TGTGCTAGCAGTAGAGGGACAGCCTATGCT. The full variable domain, rest sourced from reference TRBV17 and TRBJ2-1, is DTTVKQNPRYKLARVGKPVNLICSQTMNHDTMYWYQKKPNQAPKLLLFYYDKILNREADTFEKFQSSRPNNSFCSLYIGSAGLEYSAMYLCASSRGTAYAEQFFGPGTRLTVL.

The table lists this clone with a few counts. Germline and genes: mouse. The read halts 4 residues ahead of the CDR3 end, with the missing end drawn from the germline J gene. The chain employs TRBV13-2 and TRBJ2-1; no reliable D call. There are 15 residues in the CDR3. V lost 0 bases to trimming and J lost 0 bases, with 7 bases between them. Germline V CDR1 and CDR2: NNHNN, SYGAGS (reference sequence). This CDR3 is CASGDAWNNYAEQFF. Incomplete CDR3 DNA: TGTGCCAGCGGTGATGCCTGGAATAACTATGCT.

Note on this clone: Gene names are the mouse ones. The read terminates 4 residues before the CDR3 end, so the remaining end is supplied by the germline J gene. The V call is TRBV1, the J call TRBJ2-4, with 11 bases aligning to TRBD2. Looked up from germline, CDR1 is NSQYPW and CDR2 is LRSPGD (reference sequence). This CDR3 comprises 14 residues. The CDR3 DNA, read in part, is TGCACCTGCAGTGAGGACTGGGGGGAAAAC. Protein: CTCSEDWGEN. The whole CDR3 region reads CTCSEDWGENTLYF.

Notes on this clone: Gene names refer to mouse genes. At the DNA level, this CDR3 is encoded by other sequences in the same sample as well. CDR3 sequence reads: CASGDSGGGAETLYF. CDR3 DNA, as far as it was read: TGTGCCAGCGGTGATTCAGGGGGCGGTGCAGAA. The gene calls are TRBV13-2 and TRBJ2-3; 8 bases agree with TRBD1. Coverage ceases 4 residues before the CDR3 finishes, and the germline J gene fills in the end. The germline CDR1 and CDR2 sequences are NNHNN and SYGAGS (reference sequence). V lost 1 base and J lost 1; bases outside the gene matches: 2. This CDR3 region has 15 residues.

In the case of this clone: Gene names are mouse gene names. The sequence runs out 4 residues before the end of the CDR3; the remainder is reconstructed from the germline J gene. The chain has TRBV5 and TRBJ2-1; 7 bases match TRBD2. This CDR3 region has 15 residues. In germline, CDR1 is LGHNA, CDR2 YNLKQL (reference sequence). The CDR3 protein is CASSQDWIGGSEQFF. The CDR3 bases that were read are TGTGCCAGCAGCCAAGATTGGATTGGGGGGTCT.

There are a few counts of this clone. The gene names here belong to mouse. The CDR3 goes on 4 residues after the read ends, and that part is filled in from the germline J gene. The chain recombines TRBV13-2 with TRBJ2-2; tentatively, D is TRBD1 (5 bases). From germline, CDR1 is NNHNN and CDR2 SYGAGS (reference sequence). This CDR3 is 12 amino acids long. V was trimmed by 5 bases and J by 4 bases, leaving 6 bases between them. The CDR3: CASGDITGQLYF. The covered CDR3 bases are TGTGCCAGCGGGGACATCACCGGG.

This clone was picked up a small number of times. Any gene name here is a mouse gene name. The read halts 4 residues ahead of the CDR3 end, with the missing end drawn from the germline J gene. Other DNA sequences within the sample encode an identical CDR3. This sequence joins TRBV13-1 and TRBJ2-3; 9 nucleotides match TRBD2. This CDR3 contains 15 residues. V trimming: 1 base; J trimming: 1 base; junction bases outside the gene matches: 1. Germline V gene data show CDR1 as NSHNY and CDR2 as SYGAGN. CDR3 bases read: TGTGCCAGCAGTGATAGGGACTGGGGTGCAGAA. The encoded protein is CASSDRDWGAE. The CDR3, in full, reads CASSDRDWGAETLYF.

The table lists this clone with a few counts. Any gene name here is a mouse gene name. Read data end 4 residues before the CDR3 end; the end is taken from the germline J gene. J is TRBJ2-7 and V is TRBV1, with 9 nucleotides matching TRBD2. Germline CDR1 NSQYPW, CDR2 LRSPGD (reference sequence). The CDR3 runs 15 residues. Trimming at V came to 3 bases and at J to 2 bases, leaving 5 bases not matched to a gene. CDR3 sequence reads: CTCSAPGTGPYEQYF. CDR3 bases read: TGCACCTGCAGTGCTCCCGGGACTGGGCCCTAT.

Worth noting for this clone: Genes and germline come from the mouse. The read terminates 4 residues ahead of where the CDR3 ends, so the germline J gene completes it. J is TRBJ2-3 and V is TRBV13-3, with TRBD2 matching over 8 bases. V gave up 3 bases and J gave up 0 bases; unmatched junction bases: 9. The CDR3 is 17 amino acids. Germline assignment: CDR1 NNHDY and CDR2 SYVADS. The sequenced part of the CDR3 DNA is TGTGCCAGCAGTGGAGGGGGGGCCCCCTCTAGTGCAGAA. This codes for CASSGGGAPSSAE. The full CDR3 protein is CASSGGGAPSSAETLYF.